Below, 14 T cell receptor beta chains from the same sample are listed, as sequenced in a study of CD8+CD57+ T cells in acquired aplastic anemia. According to the study, genomic DNA was the template for TCR beta VDJ and CDR3 profiling. MiXCR was run by TCRdb on the reads, yielding one entry per CDR3 protein. Of around 180,000 distinct CDR3 sequences detected, approximately 60% appear once; the ten largest clones hold 45%. The source material was sorted CD4+, CD8+, or CD8+CD57+ T cells (not recorded which) from PBMCs. These receptors originate from a human donor in good health.

This clonotype was counted many times. The chain has TRBV7-9 and TRBJ2-2; possibly TRBD2 for D (7 bases). Germline V CDR1 and CDR2: SEHNR, FQNEAQ (reference sequence). This CDR3 comprises 15 residues. Trimming stripped 5 bases from V and 4 bases from J, with 14 bases between. This CDR3 reads CASSPGGRSTGELFF. The CDR3, as DNA: TGTGCCAGCAGCCCCGGGGGGCGGAGCACCGGGGAGCTGTTTTTT.

V usage is TRBV15 and J usage is TRBJ2-7; 8 positions match TRBD1. V shed 3 bases, J shed 5 bases, and the junction held 3 bases outside the gene matches. Germline CDR1 and CDR2: LNHNV and YYDKDF (reference sequence). The CDR3 loop spans 13 amino acids. CDR3 nucleotides: TGTGCCACCAGCAGGACAGGGGACCACGAGCAGTACTTC. Protein sequence: CATSRTGDHEQYF.

This clonotype was seen more than once but under ten times. An end of the junction does not agree with germline; a read error may underlie this. V gene TRBV7-7 combines with J gene TRBJ2-5, with TRBD2 matching 8 bases. The length of the CDR3 is 16 residues. Germline V gene sequence: CDR1 SSHAT, CDR2 FNYEAQ (reference sequence). Here the CDR3 reads CASSPSGGRILETQYF. The CDR3 region has the DNA TGTGCTAGCAGCCCCAGCGGGGGTAGAATATTAGAGACCCAGTACTTC.

Details on this clonotype: Here the CDR3 omits its conserved ending phenylalanine or tryptophan, so a read error is the likely source. The chain uses TRBV5-8 and TRBJ2-3; D remains unclear. The CDR3 totals 14 residues. CDR1 and CDR2 from the germline V gene are SGHTS and YDEGEE. CDR3 sequence: CASSLGQSTNTQYL. The CDR3 DNA reads as TGTGCCAGCAGCTTGGGGCAGAGCACAAATACGCAGTATCTT.

The chain links TRBV5-6 to TRBJ2-1; 7 nucleotides line up with TRBD2. Losses at the gene ends were 8 bases for V and 7 bases for J; bases not matched to a gene: 12. The CDR3 has 14 amino acids. The germline V gene encodes CDR1 SGHDT and CDR2 YYEEEE. The CDR3 nucleotides are TGTGCCAGTAGTCTACTAGCGAGAAGTAATGAGCAGTTCTTC. Translation gives CASSLLARSNEQFF.

The chain links TRBV7-9 to TRBJ2-7; weak D call: TRBD1 (6 bases). V lost 11 bases to trimming and J lost 3 bases, with 14 bases between them. The germline CDR1 and CDR2 sequences are SEHNR and FQNEAQ (reference sequence). The CDR3 is 12 residues long. As DNA, the CDR3 is TGTGCCGCGCAGGGGCGACTCTACGAGCAGTACTTC. Its protein is CAAQGRLYEQYF. Drawing the rest from reference TRBV7-9 and TRBJ2-7, the complete variable domain is DTGVSQNPRHKITKRGQNVTFRCDPISEHNRLYWYRQTLGQGPEFLTYFQNEAQLEKSRLLSDRFSAERPKGSFSTLEIQRTEQGDSAMYLCAAQGRLYEQYFGPGTRLTVT.

This clonotype has only a few counts. The chain links TRBV20-1 to TRBJ1-6; possibly TRBD1 for D (5 bases). The V gene's germline CDR1 is DFQATT and CDR2 SNEGSKA (reference sequence). Trimming took 0 bases from V and 9 from J, leaving 18 bases between them. The CDR3 covers 16 residues. CDR3 sequence (DNA): TGCAGTGCTAGAGATCGGGGACGTGGCGAATCTTCACCCCTCCACTTT. Its protein is CSARDRGRGESSPLHF.

The J gene is TRBJ2-7, the V gene TRBV10-3; possibly TRBD2 for D (5 bases). Trimming took 8 bases from V and 5 from J, leaving 10 bases between them. This CDR3 is 11 amino acids long. The V gene's germline CDR1 is ENHRY and CDR2 SYGVKD. This CDR3 is CAIAERHEQYF. The CDR3 DNA reads as TGTGCCATCGCCGAGCGGCACGAGCAGTACTTC.

The chain links TRBV7-2 to TRBJ2-1; D call uncertain. The CDR3 sequence is 16 residues long. V lost 5 bases, J lost 2 bases, and 16 bases lay in between. Germline V gene sequence: CDR1 SGHTA, CDR2 FQGNSA. Written as DNA, the CDR3 is TGTGCCAGCAGCGTAGTAGGTGGGTTAGCCTACAATGAGCAGTTCTTC. Translating it yields CASSVVGGLAYNEQFF.

This chain uses TRBV29-1 with TRBJ1-1; D unresolved. V lost 7 bases to trimming and J lost 7 bases, with 16 bases between them. Germline lookup yields CDR1 SQVTM and CDR2 ANQGSEA. This CDR3 comprises 12 residues. The CDR3 loop reads CSAPTGGIEAFF. CDR3 sequence (DNA): TGCAGCGCACCAACCGGCGGGATTGAAGCTTTCTTT.

The chain links TRBV20-1 to TRBJ2-1; D uncertain. Germline-derived CDR1 and CDR2 are DFQATT and SNEGSKA (reference sequence). The length of the CDR3 is 14 residues. Trimming shortened V by 2 bases and J by 0 bases, and 8 bases separated the two germline ends. CDR3 amino acids: CSARWGSSYNEQFF. The CDR3 nucleotides are TGCAGTGCTAGATGGGGTAGCTCCTACAATGAGCAGTTCTTC.

On this clonotype itself: One end of the junction is discordant with germline, which a read error may explain. This chain uses TRBV7-2 with TRBJ2-3, with 10 bases fitting TRBD1. The germline CDR1 and CDR2 sequences are SGHTA and FQGNSA. The CDR3 consists of 16 residues. This CDR3 reads CASSRTGGGRTDTQYF. The CDR3 DNA is TGCGCCAGCAGCCGGACAGGGGGGGGAAGAACAGATACGCAGTATTTT. Using reference TRBV7-2 and TRBJ2-3 for the parts outside the CDR3, the full variable domain is GAGVSQSPSNKVTEKGKDVELRCDPISGHTALYWYRQSLGQGLEFLIYFQGNSAPDKSGLPSDRFSAERTGGSVSTLTIQRTQQEDSAVYLCASSRTGGGRTDTQYFGPGTRLTVL.

V is TRBV4-1 and J is TRBJ2-7; 9 bases align to TRBD2. CDR3 length: 15 amino acids. Unmatched junction bases numbered 3, after V lost 0 bases and J lost 3 bases. Per germline, CDR1 MGHRA and CDR2 YSYEKL. The CDR3 DNA is TGCGCCAGCAGCCAAGAGCGGCGGGAGGGCTACGAGCAGTACTTC. It translates to CASSQERREGYEQYF.

Only a few counts were recorded for this clonotype. V is TRBV7-2 and J is TRBJ2-6; maybe TRBD1 (5 bases). V was trimmed by 5 bases and J by 0 bases, leaving 17 bases between them. The CDR3 runs to 18 residues. Germline V gives CDR1 SGHTA, CDR2 FQGNSA. The CDR3 sequence is CASSQLPTATSGANVLTF. The CDR3 nucleotides read TGTGCCAGCAGCCAACTTCCGACAGCCACCTCTGGGGCCAACGTCCTGACTTTC. Drawing the rest from reference TRBV7-2 and TRBJ2-6, the complete variable domain is GAGVSQSPSNKVTEKGKDVELRCDPISGHTALYWYRQSLGQGLEFLIYFQGNSAPDKSGLPSDRFSAERTGGSVSTLTIQRTQQEDSAVYLCASSQLPTATSGANVLTFGAGSRLTVL.